A selection of T cell receptor beta chains follows, all from one sample in a study of patients and donors after allogeneic stem cell transplantation. TCRdb independently ran MiXCR on the RT-PCR reads; one entry per CDR3 protein. The profile shows 98,000 or so distinct CDR3 sequences, around 38% of them singletons. Sequenced: blood, either unsorted or a sorted T cell fraction (not recorded which). All receptors derive from a human donor who was either an allogeneic HSCT recipient or a stem cell or donor lymphocyte infusion donor (not recorded which). It is not recorded whose cells these are; they may come from a transplant donor. CDR3s include the opening cysteine and the closing phenylalanine or tryptophan. Fields, in order: J gene, V gene, clone size, D gene, CDR3 protein, CDR3 DNA. A D gene is named only where the DNA matches it firmly. Clone size is shown for a subset of rows, as once, few, many or a class of expanded clone.

J: TRBJ2-1; V: TRBV5-1; size: -; D: -; CDR3: CASSPFSVEGNEQFF; DNA: TGCGCCAGCAGCCCCTTCTCGGTGGAAGGCAATGAGCAGTTCTTC
J: TRBJ1-5; V: TRBV20-1; size: few; D: TRBD1; CDR3: CSARVRGYSNQPQHF; DNA: TGCAGTGCTAGAGTCAGGGGGTATAGCAATCAGCCCCAGCATTTT
J: TRBJ2-5; V: TRBV15; size: -; D: -; CDR3: CATSTASAQETQYF; DNA: TGTGCCACCAGCACAGCTAGCGCTCAAGAGACCCAGTACTTC
J: TRBJ1-6; V: TRBV7-6; size: many; D: -; CDR3: CASSLARKGSPLHF; DNA: TGTGCCAGCAGCTTAGCCAGAAAAGGATCACCCCTCCACTTT
J: TRBJ1-1; V: TRBV7-8; size: -; D: -; CDR3: CASSSRTAGSTEAFF; DNA: TGTGCCAGCAGCTCTCGGACAGCTGGTAGCACTGAAGCTTTCTTT
J: TRBJ1-6; V: TRBV7-9; size: many; D: -; CDR3: CASSEGSNSPLHF; DNA: TGTGCCAGCAGCGAGGGGTCCAATTCACCCCTCCACTTT
J: TRBJ1-1; V: TRBV24-1; size: -; D: TRBD1; CDR3: CATSDLGTGGAFF; DNA: TGTGCCACCAGTGATTTGGGGACAGGGGGAGCTTTCTTT
J: TRBJ2-3; V: TRBV21-1; size: -; D: -; CDR3: CASSKVEADTQYF; DNA: TGTGCCAGCAGCAAAGTAGAGGCAGATACGCAGTATTTT
J: TRBJ1-5; V: TRBV20-1; size: -; D: -; CDR3: CSARPLINPNQPQHF; DNA: TGCAGTGCCCGGCCCCTAATTAACCCGAATCAGCCCCAGCATTTT
J: TRBJ1-3; V: TRBV29-1; size: few; D: -; CDR3: CSVDPQGVGNTIYF; DNA: TGCAGCGTTGACCCACAGGGTGTCGGAAACACCATATATTTT
J: TRBJ2-7; V: TRBV20-1; size: -; D: -; CDR3: CSAIYSKGYEQYF; DNA: TGCAGTGCTATATACTCGAAGGGCTACGAGCAGTACTTC
J: TRBJ1-5; V: TRBV12-3/TRBV12-4; size: -; D: -; CDR3: CASSSNSGRRGNQPQHF; DNA: TGTGCCAGCAGTTCGAACTCAGGGAGAAGGGGCAATCAGCCCCAGCATTTT
J: TRBJ2-1; V: TRBV7-2; size: -; D: -; CDR3: CASSARLAYNEQFF; DNA: TGTGCCAGCAGCGCAAGACTGGCCTACAATGAGCAGTTCTTC
J: TRBJ1-2; V: TRBV28; size: -; D: -; CDR3: CATLPRAGLRTF; DNA: TGTGCCACACTCCCCAGGGCCGGGCTTCGCACCTTC
J: TRBJ1-6; V: TRBV4-3; size: -; D: TRBD1; CDR3: CASSERTGAVGSPLHF; DNA: TGCGCCAGCAGCGAACGGACAGGGGCGGTCGGTTCACCCCTCCACTTT
J: TRBJ1-1; V: TRBV20-1; size: -; D: -; CDR3: CSARSTGLISNTEAFF; DNA: TGCAGTGCTAGAAGTACAGGTTTGATTTCGAACACTGAAGCTTTCTTT
J: TRBJ2-7; V: TRBV5-5; size: -; D: -; CDR3: CARTLQCGEQYF; DNA: TGTGCCAGGACTCTCCAATGCGGCGAGCAGTACTTC
J: TRBJ2-3; V: TRBV5-1; size: few; D: -; CDR3: CASRIGGSTDTQYF; DNA: TGCGCCAGCAGGATTGGGGGTTCCACAGATACGCAGTATTTT